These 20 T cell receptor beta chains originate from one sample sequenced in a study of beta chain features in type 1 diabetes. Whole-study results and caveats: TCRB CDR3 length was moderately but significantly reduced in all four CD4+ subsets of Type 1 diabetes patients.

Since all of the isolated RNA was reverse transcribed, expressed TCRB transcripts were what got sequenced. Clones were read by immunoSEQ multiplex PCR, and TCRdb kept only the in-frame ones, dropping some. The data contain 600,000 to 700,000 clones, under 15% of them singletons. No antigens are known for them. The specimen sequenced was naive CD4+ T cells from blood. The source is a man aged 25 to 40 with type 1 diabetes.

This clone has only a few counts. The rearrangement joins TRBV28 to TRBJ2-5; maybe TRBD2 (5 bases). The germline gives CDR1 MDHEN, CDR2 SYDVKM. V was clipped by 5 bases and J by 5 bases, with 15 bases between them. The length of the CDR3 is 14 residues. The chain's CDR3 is CASSAYRGSETQYF. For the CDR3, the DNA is TGTGCCAGCAGTGCCTACCGGGGTTCCGAGACCCAGTACTTC.

CDR3 region: CASSASSGGLYNEQFF. The CDR3, as DNA: TGTGCCAGCAGCGCATCTAGCGGAGGGCTATACAATGAGCAGTTCTTC. The chain recombines TRBV9 with TRBJ2-1; 7 nucleotides match TRBD2. Trimming cost V 3 bases and J 4 bases; bases outside gene matches: 10. Germline V gene data show CDR1 as SGDLS and CDR2 as YYNGEE. The CDR3 runs to 16 residues.

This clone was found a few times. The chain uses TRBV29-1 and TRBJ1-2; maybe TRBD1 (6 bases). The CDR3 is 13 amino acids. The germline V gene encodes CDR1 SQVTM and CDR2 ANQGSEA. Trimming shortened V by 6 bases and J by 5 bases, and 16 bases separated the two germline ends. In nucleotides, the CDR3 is TGCAGCGTATGGGGGCTCCGAGGGTATGGCTACACCTTC. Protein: CSVWGLRGYGYTF.

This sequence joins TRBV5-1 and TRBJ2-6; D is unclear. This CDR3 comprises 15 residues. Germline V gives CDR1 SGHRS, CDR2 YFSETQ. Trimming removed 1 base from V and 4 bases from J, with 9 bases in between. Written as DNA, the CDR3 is TGCGCCAGCAGCTTGCTAGGTAACGGGGCCAACGTCCTGACTTTC. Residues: CASSLLGNGANVLTF.

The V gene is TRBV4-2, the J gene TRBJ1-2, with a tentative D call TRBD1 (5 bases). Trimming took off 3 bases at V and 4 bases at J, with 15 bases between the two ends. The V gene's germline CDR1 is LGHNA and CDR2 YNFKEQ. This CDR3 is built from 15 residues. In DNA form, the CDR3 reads TGTGCCAGCAGCCACTTATGGGGGGAAGGCTATGGCTACACCTTC. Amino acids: CASSHLWGEGYGYTF.

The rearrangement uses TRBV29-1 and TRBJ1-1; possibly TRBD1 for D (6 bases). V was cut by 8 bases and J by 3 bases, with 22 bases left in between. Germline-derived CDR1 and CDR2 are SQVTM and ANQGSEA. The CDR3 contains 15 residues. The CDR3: CSLARDNGAHTEAFF. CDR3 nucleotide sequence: TGCAGCCTCGCACGGGACAACGGAGCCCACACTGAAGCTTTCTTT.

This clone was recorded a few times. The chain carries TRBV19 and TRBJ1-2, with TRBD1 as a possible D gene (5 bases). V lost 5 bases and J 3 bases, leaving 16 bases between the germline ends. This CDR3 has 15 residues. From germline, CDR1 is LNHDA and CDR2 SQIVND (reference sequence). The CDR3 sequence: CASSPPLRVDYGYTF. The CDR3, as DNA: TGTGCCAGTAGTCCACCTCTCAGGGTTGACTATGGCTACACCTTC.

CDR3 bases: TGTGCCAGCAGTTACTCGGGACAGGTCTACGAGCAGTACTTC. It encodes CASSYSGQVYEQYF. The gene calls are TRBV6-6 and TRBJ2-7; TRBD1 aligns across 8 bases. Germline V gene sequence: CDR1 MNHNY, CDR2 SVGAGI (reference sequence). The CDR3 is 14 residues long. The V gene end was trimmed by 0 bases and the J gene end by 3 bases; junction bases not matched to a gene: 1.

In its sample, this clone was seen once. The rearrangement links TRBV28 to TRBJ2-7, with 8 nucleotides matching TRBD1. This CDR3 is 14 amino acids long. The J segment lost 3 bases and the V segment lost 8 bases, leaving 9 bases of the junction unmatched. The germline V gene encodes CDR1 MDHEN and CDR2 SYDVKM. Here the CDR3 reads CASSIQDRGYEQYF. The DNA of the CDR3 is TGTGCCAGCTCTATACAAGACAGGGGCTACGAGCAGTACTTC.

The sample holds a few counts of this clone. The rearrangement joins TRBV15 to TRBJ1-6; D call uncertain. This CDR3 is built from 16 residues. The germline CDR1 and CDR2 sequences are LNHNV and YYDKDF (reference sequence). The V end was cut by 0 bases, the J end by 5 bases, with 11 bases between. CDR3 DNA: TGTGCCACCAGCAGAGAACTGGCCAAGAATAATTCACCCCTCCACTTT. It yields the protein CATSRELAKNNSPLHF.

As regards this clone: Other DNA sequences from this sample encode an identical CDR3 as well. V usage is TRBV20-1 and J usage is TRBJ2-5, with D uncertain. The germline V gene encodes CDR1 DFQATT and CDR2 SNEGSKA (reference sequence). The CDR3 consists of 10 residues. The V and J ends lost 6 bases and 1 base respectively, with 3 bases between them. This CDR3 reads CSAAQETQYF. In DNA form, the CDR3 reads TGCAGTGCGGCCCAAGAGACCCAGTACTTC.

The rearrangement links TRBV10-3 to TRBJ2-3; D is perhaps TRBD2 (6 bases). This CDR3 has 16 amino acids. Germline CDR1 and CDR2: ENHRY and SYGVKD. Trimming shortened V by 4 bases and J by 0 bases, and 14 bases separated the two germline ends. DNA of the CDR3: TGTGCCATCAGTGGGGGAGTAGCGGTGAGCACAGATACGCAGTATTTT. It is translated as CAISGGVAVSTDTQYF.

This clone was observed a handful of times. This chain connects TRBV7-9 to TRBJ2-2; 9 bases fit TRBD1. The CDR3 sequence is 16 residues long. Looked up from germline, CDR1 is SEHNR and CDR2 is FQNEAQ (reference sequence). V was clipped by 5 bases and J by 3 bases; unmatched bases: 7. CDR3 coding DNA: TGTGCCAGCAGCGGGCGGACAGGGGCCGACACCGGGGAGCTGTTTTTT. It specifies CASSGRTGADTGELFF.

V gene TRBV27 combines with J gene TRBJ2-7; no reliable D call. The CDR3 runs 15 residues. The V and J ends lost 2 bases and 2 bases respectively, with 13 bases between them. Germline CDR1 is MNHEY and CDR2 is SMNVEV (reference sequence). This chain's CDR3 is CASSLNGRRPYEQYF. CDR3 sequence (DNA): TGTGCCAGCAGTTTAAACGGGCGACGCCCCTACGAGCAGTACTTC.

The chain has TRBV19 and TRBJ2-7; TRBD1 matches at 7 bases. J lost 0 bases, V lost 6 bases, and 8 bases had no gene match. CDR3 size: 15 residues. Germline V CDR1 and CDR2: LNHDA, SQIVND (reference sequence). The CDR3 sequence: CASSTTGTDSYEQYF. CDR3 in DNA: TGTGCCAGTAGCACGACAGGGACCGACTCCTACGAGCAGTACTTC.

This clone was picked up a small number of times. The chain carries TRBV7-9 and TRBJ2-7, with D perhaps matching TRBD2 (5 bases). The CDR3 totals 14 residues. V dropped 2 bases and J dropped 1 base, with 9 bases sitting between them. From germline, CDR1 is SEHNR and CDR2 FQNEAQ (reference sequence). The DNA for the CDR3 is TGTGCCAGCAGCTTAACGGGGAATTCCTACGAGCAGTACTTC. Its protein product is CASSLTGNSYEQYF.

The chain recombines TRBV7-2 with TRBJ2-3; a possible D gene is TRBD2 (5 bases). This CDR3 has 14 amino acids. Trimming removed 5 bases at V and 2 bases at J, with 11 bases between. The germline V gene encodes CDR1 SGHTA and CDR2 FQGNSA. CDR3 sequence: CASSRTAYTDTQYF. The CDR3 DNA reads TGTGCCAGCAGCCGGACTGCGTACACAGATACGCAGTATTTT. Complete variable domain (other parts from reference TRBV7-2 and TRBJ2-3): GAGVSQSPSNKVTEKGKDVELRCDPISGHTALYWYRQSLGQGLEFLIYFQGNSAPDKSGLPSDRFSAERTGGSVSTLTIQRTQQEDSAVYLCASSRTAYTDTQYFGPGTRLTVL.

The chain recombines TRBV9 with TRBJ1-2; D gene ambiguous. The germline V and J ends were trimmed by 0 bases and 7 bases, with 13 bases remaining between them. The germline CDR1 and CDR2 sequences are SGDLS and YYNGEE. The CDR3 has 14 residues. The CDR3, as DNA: TGTGCCAGCAGCGTAGGCTTAGGGTGGTCTGGCTACACCTTC. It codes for CASSVGLGWSGYTF.

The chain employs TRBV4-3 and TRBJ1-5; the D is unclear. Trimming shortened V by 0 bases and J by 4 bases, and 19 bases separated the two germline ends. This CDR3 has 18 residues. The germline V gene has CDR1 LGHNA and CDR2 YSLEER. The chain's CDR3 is CASSQDLKGGRKNQPQHF. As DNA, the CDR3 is TGCGCCAGCAGCCAAGATCTGAAGGGCGGGCGTAAGAATCAGCCCCAGCATTTT.

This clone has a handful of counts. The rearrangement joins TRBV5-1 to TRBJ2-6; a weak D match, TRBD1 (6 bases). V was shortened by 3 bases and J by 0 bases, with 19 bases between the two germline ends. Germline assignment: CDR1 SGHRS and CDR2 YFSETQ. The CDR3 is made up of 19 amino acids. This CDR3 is CASSSRQVSSSSGANVLTF. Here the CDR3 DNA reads TGCGCCAGCAGCTCCCGACAGGTTTCTTCAAGCTCTGGGGCCAACGTCCTGACTTTC.